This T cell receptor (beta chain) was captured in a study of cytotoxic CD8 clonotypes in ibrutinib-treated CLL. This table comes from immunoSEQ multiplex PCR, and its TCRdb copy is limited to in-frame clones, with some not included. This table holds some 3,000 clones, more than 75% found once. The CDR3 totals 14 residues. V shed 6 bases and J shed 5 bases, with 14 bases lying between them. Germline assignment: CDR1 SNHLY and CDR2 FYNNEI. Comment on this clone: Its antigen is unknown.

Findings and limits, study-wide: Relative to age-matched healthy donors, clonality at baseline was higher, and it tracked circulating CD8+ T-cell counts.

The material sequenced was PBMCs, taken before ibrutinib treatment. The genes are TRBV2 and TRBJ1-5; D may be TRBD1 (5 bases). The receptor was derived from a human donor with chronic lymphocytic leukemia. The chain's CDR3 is CASSPAWGDQPQHF. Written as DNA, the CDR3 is TGTGCCAGCAGCCCTGCCTGGGGCGATCAGCCCCAGCATTTT.